This is a list of T cell receptor beta chains from one sample in a study of shared clonotypes between healthy human individuals. TCRdb's copy holds only in-frame clones and misses some; the assay was immunoSEQ multiplex PCR. This sample has roughly 2,000,000 clones, with roughly 94% found just once. Input material: naive CD8+ T cells sorted from blood. These receptors were collected from a man between 18 and 35 years old in good health. Both conserved end residues are part of each CDR3. The D gene is left open where the match is weak. Rows may omit the clone size; those that give it use once, few, many or a size class.

D: TRBD2
V: TRBV10-3
length: 18
size: -
J: TRBJ2-2
DNA: TGTGCCATCTCAGAGACTAGCGGGGACCCGAGGGACACCGGGGAGCTGTTTTTT
CDR3: CAISETSGDPRDTGELFF

D: -
V: TRBV6-6
length: 15
size: -
J: TRBJ2-7
DNA: TGTGCCAGCAGTACACTGGGGGGCGCGGGGTACGAGCAGTACTTC
CDR3: CASSTLGGAGYEQYF

D: -
V: TRBV12-2
length: 14
size: -
J: TRBJ1-2
DNA: TGTGCAAGTCGCTCCGCAGGGGTGAACTATGGCTACACCTTC
CDR3: CASRSAGVNYGYTF

D: -
V: TRBV7-9
length: 17
size: once
J: TRBJ1-1
DNA: TGTGCCAGCAGCCCTAGGTCGGACAGCGATACGAACACTGAAGCTTTCTTT
CDR3: CASSPRSDSDTNTEAFF

D: TRBD1
V: TRBV15
length: 14
size: -
J: TRBJ2-1
DNA: TGTGCCACCAGCAGACCTAGCCAGGGGGCTGAGCAGTTCTTC
CDR3: CATSRPSQGAEQFF

D: -
V: TRBV15
length: 13
size: once
J: TRBJ1-5
DNA: TGTGCCACTAGTAGGGGCGAAAATCAGCCCCAGCATTTT
CDR3: CATSRGENQPQHF

D: TRBD1
V: TRBV5-1
length: 14
size: -
J: TRBJ1-1
DNA: TGCGCCAGCAGCCCGCAGGACAGGGACACTGAAGCTTTCTTT
CDR3: CASSPQDRDTEAFF

D: -
V: TRBV7-9
length: 13
size: -
J: TRBJ2-1
DNA: TGTGCCAGCAGCAGGGTCGCAGACAATGAGCAGTTCTTC
CDR3: CASSRVADNEQFF

D: -
V: TRBV19
length: 15
size: -
J: TRBJ1-1
DNA: TGTGCCAGTAGTATGGGATGGGCTGGGAACACTGAAGCTTTCTTT
CDR3: CASSMGWAGNTEAFF

D: -
V: TRBV7-9
length: 16
size: -
J: TRBJ1-2
DNA: TGTGCCAGCACCGAAGACGAGGGGTCAGGGATATATGGCTACACCTTC
CDR3: CASTEDEGSGIYGYTF

D: -
V: TRBV28
length: 14
size: -
J: TRBJ1-1
DNA: TGTGCCAGTGTGGAGGAGGAGGGTTTCACTGAAGCTTTCTTT
CDR3: CASVEEEGFTEAFF

D: -
V: TRBV11-2
length: 18
size: -
J: TRBJ1-4
DNA: TGTGCCAGCAGCTTAGATAGAATAGGGTTTGCAACTAATGAAAAACTGTTTTTT
CDR3: CASSLDRIGFATNEKLFF

D: -
V: TRBV6-5
length: 13
size: -
J: TRBJ2-1
DNA: TGTGCCAGCAGTTACGGACGGATCAATGAGCAGTTCTTC
CDR3: CASSYGRINEQFF

D: -
V: TRBV27
length: 17
size: -
J: TRBJ1-4
DNA: TGTGCCAGCAGTTTAAGCGTCAGGACGGCAACTAATGAAAAACTGTTTTTT
CDR3: CASSLSVRTATNEKLFF

D: -
V: TRBV6-5
length: 13
size: -
J: TRBJ1-1
DNA: TGTGCCAGCAGTTCTTACGGGAACACTGAAGCTTTCTTT
CDR3: CASSSYGNTEAFF

D: TRBD1
V: TRBV13
length: 14
size: -
J: TRBJ2-7
DNA: TGTGCCAGCAGCTCGGGACAGGGGGCGAACGAGCAGTACTTC
CDR3: CASSSGQGANEQYF

D: -
V: TRBV6-1
length: 15
size: -
J: TRBJ2-3
DNA: TGTGCCAGCAGTGAAACGGGTCTCAGGGCAGATACGCAGTATTTT
CDR3: CASSETGLRADTQYF

D: -
V: TRBV19
length: 14
size: few
J: TRBJ1-1
DNA: TGTGCCAGTCTAGGATGGCAGACGAACACTGAAGCTTTCTTT
CDR3: CASLGWQTNTEAFF

D: -
V: TRBV7-2
length: 14
size: -
J: TRBJ2-7
DNA: TGTGCCAGCACCCCCCGGGGTACTACCTACGAGCAGTACTTC
CDR3: CASTPRGTTYEQYF

D: -
V: TRBV28
length: 14
size: -
J: TRBJ2-2
DNA: TGTGCCAGCAGTTCGGCCGGGGATACCGGGGAGCTGTTTTTT
CDR3: CASSSAGDTGELFF

D: -
V: TRBV30
length: 16
size: -
J: TRBJ2-6
DNA: TGTGCCTGGAGTTTGGGGGCCATCTCTGGGGCCAACGTCCTGACTTTC
CDR3: CAWSLGAISGANVLTF

D: TRBD1
V: TRBV14
length: 15
size: -
J: TRBJ2-7
DNA: TGTGCCAGCAGCCAAGAAAACAGGGGAAGACACGAGCAGTACTTC
CDR3: CASSQENRGRHEQYF

D: -
V: TRBV28
length: 14
size: -
J: TRBJ1-5
DNA: TGTGCCAGCAGTTTAGCGGCAAGCTATCAGCCCCAGCATTTT
CDR3: CASSLAASYQPQHF

D: -
V: TRBV5-1
length: 15
size: -
J: TRBJ2-1
DNA: TGCGCCAGCAGCAAGACTGGCCCTCTCTGGGATGAGCAGTTCTTC
CDR3: CASSKTGPLWDEQFF

D: TRBD2
V: TRBV18
length: 15
size: -
J: TRBJ2-2
DNA: TGTGCCAGCTCACCACCTAGCGGGGCAACCGGGGAGCTGTTTTTT
CDR3: CASSPPSGATGELFF

D: -
V: TRBV7-6
length: 13
size: -
J: TRBJ1-1
DNA: TGTGCCAGCAGCTTAGAGACGAACACTGAAGCTTTCTTT
CDR3: CASSLETNTEAFF

D: -
V: TRBV5-1
length: 17
size: -
J: TRBJ1-2
DNA: TGCGCCAGCAGCTTGGCTGGTGAGTTCCGGCTGAACTATGGCTACACCTTC
CDR3: CASSLAGEFRLNYGYTF

D: TRBD1
V: TRBV6-5
length: 16
size: -
J: TRBJ2-3
DNA: TGTGCCAGCAGTTCCGTCGACAGGGGACACACAGATACGCAGTATTTT
CDR3: CASSSVDRGHTDTQYF

D: TRBD2
V: TRBV30
length: 18
size: -
J: TRBJ2-5
DNA: TGTGCCTGGACCCCTAGCGGGGGGGCCTTGAGGTACCAAGAGACCCAGTACTTC
CDR3: CAWTPSGGALRYQETQYF

D: TRBD1
V: TRBV27
length: 14
size: -
J: TRBJ2-2
DNA: TGTGCCAGCACTCTTACAGGGGTGGCCGGGGAGCTGTTTTTT
CDR3: CASTLTGVAGELFF

D: TRBD1
V: TRBV11-2
length: 17
size: -
J: TRBJ1-2
DNA: TGTGCCAGCAGCCCAAGACAGGGGGTCGGGGGTGACTATGGCTACACCTTC
CDR3: CASSPRQGVGGDYGYTF

D: TRBD2
V: TRBV30
length: 16
size: -
J: TRBJ2-5
DNA: TGTGCCTGGAGCGACTTCGGGACTAGCGAACAAGAGACCCAGTACTTC
CDR3: CAWSDFGTSEQETQYF

D: -
V: TRBV2
length: 13
size: -
J: TRBJ1-3
DNA: TGTGCCAGCATCGATGGGGCTGGAAACACCATATATTTT
CDR3: CASIDGAGNTIYF

D: -
V: TRBV10-2
length: 13
size: -
J: TRBJ2-3
DNA: TGCGCCAGCGGTTCCCAGTGGACAGATACGCAGTATTTT
CDR3: CASGSQWTDTQYF

D: -
V: TRBV30
length: 14
size: -
J: TRBJ2-1
DNA: TGTGCCTGGGAATCCGGGACAGCGGGGAATGAGCAGTTCTTC
CDR3: CAWESGTAGNEQFF

D: -
V: TRBV4-1
length: 13
size: -
J: TRBJ2-7
DNA: TGCGCCAGCAGCTCTAAACCCGGGGACGAGCAGTACTTC
CDR3: CASSSKPGDEQYF

D: -
V: TRBV5-1
length: 14
size: -
J: TRBJ2-5
DNA: TGCGCCAGCAGCCTGACTGGTATCCAAGAGACCCAGTACTTC
CDR3: CASSLTGIQETQYF

D: TRBD1
V: TRBV13
length: 15
size: -
J: TRBJ2-7
DNA: TGTGCCAGCAGCTCCGAGGGACAGGGGTCCTACGAGCAGTACTTC
CDR3: CASSSEGQGSYEQYF

D: -
V: TRBV4-1
length: 14
size: -
J: TRBJ1-2
DNA: TGCGCCAGCAGCCAAGTAGGGGCGGCGAATGGCTACACCTTC
CDR3: CASSQVGAANGYTF

D: -
V: TRBV10-3
length: 15
size: -
J: TRBJ2-7
DNA: TGTGCCATCAGTGATGGAGGGGACAGCGACTACGAGCAGTACTTC
CDR3: CAISDGGDSDYEQYF

D: TRBD1
V: TRBV11-3
length: 14
size: -
J: TRBJ1-4
DNA: TGTGCCAGCAGCCTAGACAGGGGTTGTGAAAAACTGTTTTTT
CDR3: CASSLDRGCEKLFF

D: -
V: TRBV9
length: 17
size: -
J: TRBJ2-3
DNA: TGTGCCAGCAGTACCCGTTTGGCGGCAGGACGCACAGATACGCAGTATTTT
CDR3: CASSTRLAAGRTDTQYF

D: -
V: TRBV6-5
length: 14
size: -
J: TRBJ1-1
DNA: TGTGCCAGCAGTTGGGGGCCACCGAACACTGAAGCTTTCTTT
CDR3: CASSWGPPNTEAFF

D: -
V: TRBV29-1
length: 12
size: -
J: TRBJ2-2
DNA: TGCAGCGTTGACATGAACACCGGGGAGCTGTTTTTT
CDR3: CSVDMNTGELFF

D: -
V: TRBV5-6
length: 12
size: -
J: TRBJ1-1
DNA: TGTGCCAGCAGCTTGTCCCTTGGTGAAGCTTTCTTT
CDR3: CASSLSLGEAFF

D: TRBD1
V: TRBV7-9
length: 17
size: -
J: TRBJ2-7
DNA: TGTGCCAGCAGCTCCCACGGTGGGACAGAGCCTCTCTACGAGCAGTACTTC
CDR3: CASSSHGGTEPLYEQYF

D: -
V: TRBV27
length: 11
size: -
J: TRBJ2-3
DNA: TGTGCCAGCAGTAGTACAGATACGCAGTATTTT
CDR3: CASSSTDTQYF

D: -
V: TRBV10-3
length: 14
size: -
J: TRBJ2-3
DNA: TGTGCCATCAGGGACGACAGGACCTCGGATACGCAGTATTTT
CDR3: CAIRDDRTSDTQYF

D: TRBD2
V: TRBV10-3
length: 15
size: -
J: TRBJ2-2
DNA: TGTGCCATCAGTGGCGGGGGGACCAACACCGGGGAGCTGTTTTTT
CDR3: CAISGGGTNTGELFF

D: -
V: TRBV4-1
length: 17
size: -
J: TRBJ2-5
DNA: TGCGCCAGCAGCCCGGGGGACCAAAAGGCCCCAAGGGAGACCCAGTACTTC
CDR3: CASSPGDQKAPRETQYF

D: -
V: TRBV28
length: 14
size: -
J: TRBJ2-5
DNA: TGTGCCAGCAGTACCGAAATGGGGTGGGAGACCCAGTACTTC
CDR3: CASSTEMGWETQYF

D: -
V: TRBV7-9
length: 14
size: -
J: TRBJ1-1
DNA: TGTGCCAGCAGCTTAGTCGGGTGGGGGACTGAAGCTTTCTTT
CDR3: CASSLVGWGTEAFF

D: -
V: TRBV11-2
length: 14
size: -
J: TRBJ2-2
DNA: TGTGCCAGCTCCCGGGTAGGAAACACCGGGGAGCTGTTTTTT
CDR3: CASSRVGNTGELFF

D: TRBD1
V: TRBV5-1
length: 18
size: -
J: TRBJ2-7
DNA: TGCGCCAGCAGCAAGTCCGAGTTTAGGGGGACAGGGAGACACGAGCAGTACTTC
CDR3: CASSKSEFRGTGRHEQYF